The 17 T cell receptor beta chains given below trace back to one sample, sequenced in a study of blood T cell repertoires in COVID-19. Assay used: immunoSEQ multiplex PCR; TCRdb lists only in-frame clones, some missing. The sample includes about 140,000 clones, 70% to 80% of them seen just once. The sample consisted of peripheral blood. Receptors were obtained from a woman between 45 and 65 years old with active or convalescent COVID-19.

This chain uses TRBV7-8 with TRBJ1-1, with 8 bases matching TRBD1. Trimming removed 2 bases from V and 1 base from J; junction bases left unmatched: 12. CDR3 length equals 18 residues. Per germline, CDR1 SGHVS and CDR2 FQNEAQ. DNA of the CDR3: TGTGCCAGCAGCTTACTAATGAACACAGGGGGTGGGAACACTGAAGCTTTCTTT. This codes for CASSLLMNTGGGNTEAFF.

J is TRBJ2-3 and V is TRBV5-1; possibly TRBD1 for D (7 bases). Germline CDR1 reads SGHRS; CDR2 reads YFSETQ. The CDR3 covers 14 residues. Trimming left V 4 bases short and J 2 bases short, with 11 bases between. The CDR3 region has the DNA TGCGCCAGCAGCGCGGGACAGAACACAGATACGCAGTATTTT. Translating it yields CASSAGQNTDTQYF.

In this sample, this clone turned up a few times. V is TRBV4-3 and J is TRBJ2-1, with 11 bases that match TRBD2. From germline, CDR1 is LGHNA and CDR2 YSLEER. The CDR3 is made up of 15 amino acids. V lost 5 bases to trimming and J lost 8 bases; unmatched junction nucleotides: 8. The CDR3 bases are TGCGCCAGCAGCTCGACTAGCGGGAATGTCGATGAGCAGTTCTTC. This translates into CASSSTSGNVDEQFF.

The V gene is TRBV28, the J gene TRBJ1-1, with D possibly TRBD1 on 5 matching bases. CDR1 is MDHEN and CDR2 is SYDVKM in the germline V gene. The CDR3 covers 12 residues. V was cut by 7 bases and J by 4 bases, with 10 bases left in between. The CDR3 DNA follows: TGTGCCAGCATTCGGGGGGTCACTGAAGCTTTCTTT. Translation gives CASIRGVTEAFF.

The CDR3 DNA is TGTGCCAGCTCACCCCGGACAGGGAAATACAATGAGCAGTTCTTC. It yields the protein CASSPRTGKYNEQFF. The V and J genes are TRBV18 and TRBJ2-1; 8 bases fit TRBD1. From germline, CDR1 is KGHSH and CDR2 LQKENI. The CDR3 length is 15 residues. After removal of 3 bases from V and 4 bases from J, the junction contained 5 bases not matched to a gene.

V usage is TRBV11-2 and J usage is TRBJ2-3; TRBD2 matches at 9 bases. CDR1 is SGHAT and CDR2 is FQNNGV in the germline V gene. Trimming at V came to 1 base and at J to 4 bases, leaving 6 bases not matched to a gene. This CDR3 is 16 amino acids long. This chain's CDR3 is CASSLVPGLAPDTQYF. The CDR3 DNA sequence: TGTGCCAGCAGCTTAGTACCGGGACTAGCCCCAGATACGCAGTATTTT.

A word on this clone: The same CDR3 can be traced to other DNA sequences in this sample. The genes are TRBV6-5 and TRBJ1-1; D unresolved. CDR1 and CDR2 (germline): MNHEY, SVGAGI. V lost 4 bases and J 1 base, leaving 7 bases between the germline ends. The CDR3 is 13 amino acids. The DNA of the CDR3 is TGTGCCAGCAGTTTAACAGAGAACACTGAAGCTTTCTTT. It is translated as CASSLTENTEAFF.

This chain links TRBV4-3 with TRBJ2-7; 7 bases fit TRBD1. Germline CDR1 reads LGHNA; CDR2 reads YSLEER. The CDR3 runs 15 residues. V lost 3 bases, J lost 2 bases, and 7 bases stayed unmatched. CDR3 sequence (DNA): TGCGCCAGCAGCCAGGTCCCGGGACAGACCTACGAGCAGTACTTC. It specifies CASSQVPGQTYEQYF.

This sequence joins TRBV24-1 and TRBJ2-5; D is possibly TRBD2 (7 bases). CDR1 is KGHDR, CDR2 SFDVKD, per germline. Trimming removed 4 bases at V and 4 bases at J, with 15 bases between. This CDR3 comprises 15 residues. The CDR3 bases are TGTGCCACCAGTGACCGGGTAGGGGGGGTAGAGACCCAGTACTTC. It specifies CATSDRVGGVETQYF.

This chain's CDR3 is CASSPAGAANTGELFF. CDR3 DNA: TGTGCCAGTAGTCCGGCGGGAGCTGCGAACACCGGGGAGCTGTTTTTT. The chain recombines TRBV19 with TRBJ2-2; the match to TRBD2 covers 7 bases. Germline trimming cut 5 bases from V and 0 bases from J; bases unmatched to any gene: 6. There are 16 residues in the CDR3. In germline, CDR1 is LNHDA, CDR2 SQIVND (reference sequence).

V and J are TRBV11-3 and TRBJ2-7; no clear D. Trimming shortened V by 2 bases and J by 1 base, and 12 bases separated the two germline ends. Per germline, CDR1 SGHNT and CDR2 YENEEA. The CDR3 is made up of 15 amino acids. CDR3: CASSLSPAGSYEQYF. CDR3 in DNA: TGTGCCAGCAGCTTAAGTCCGGCAGGTTCCTACGAGCAGTACTTC.

The chain combines TRBV6-6 with TRBJ2-1; D is ambiguous. The CDR3 extends over 15 amino acids. V lost 1 base and J lost 0, with 7 bases in between. Per the germline V gene, CDR1 is MNHNY and CDR2 is SVGAGI (reference sequence). CDR3 coding DNA: TGTGCCAGCAGTTACTTTGAGAGCTCCTACAATGAGCAGTTCTTC. Amino acids: CASSYFESSYNEQFF.

The rearrangement links TRBV2 to TRBJ2-5; 7 nucleotides align to TRBD1. V lost 6 bases to trimming and J lost 1 base; unmatched junction nucleotides: 8. Germline loops: CDR1 SNHLY, CDR2 FYNNEI. The CDR3 contains 15 residues. The DNA of the CDR3 is TGTGCCAGCAGAAAAGACAGGGAAGCCCAAGAGACCCAGTACTTC. This codes for CASRKDREAQETQYF. The full variable domain, with the rest looked up from reference TRBV2 and TRBJ2-5, is EPEVTQTPSHQVTQMGQEVILRCVPISNHLYFYWYRQILGQKVEFLVSFYNNEISEKSEIFDDQFSVERPDGSNFTLKIRSTKLEDSAMYFCASRKDREAQETQYFGPGTRLLVL.

This sequence joins TRBV30 and TRBJ2-7, with D possibly TRBD2 on 6 matching bases. CDR1 GTSNPN and CDR2 SVGIG come from the germline V gene (reference sequence). The CDR3 runs 14 residues. Trimming cost V 7 bases and J 1 base, with 17 bases left between them. The CDR3 coding sequence is TGTGCCTCTTCCGGGACTCTAAATTCCTACGAGCAGTACTTC. As protein: CASSGTLNSYEQYF.

This clone was detected a few times. The chain links TRBV6-4 to TRBJ2-6; D is unclear. The V and J ends lost 0 bases and 4 bases respectively, with 10 bases between them. CDR1 is MRHNA and CDR2 is SNTAGT in the germline V gene. CDR3 length: 16 amino acids. This CDR3 reads CASSDSTGEGANVLTF. The CDR3 coding sequence is TGTGCCAGCAGTGACTCGACCGGAGAGGGGGCCAACGTCCTGACTTTC.

The J gene is TRBJ2-6, the V gene TRBV10-3, with 14 nucleotides matching TRBD2. The trim removed 6 bases at V and 4 bases at J, leaving 8 bases unmatched. Germline V gene data show CDR1 as ENHRY and CDR2 as SYGVKD. The CDR3 sequence is 18 residues long. The DNA of the CDR3 is TGTGCCATCAGGACTAGCGGGAGGGACGCGGGAGGGGCCAACGTCCTGACTTTC. It yields the protein CAIRTSGRDAGGANVLTF.

The chain has TRBV19 and TRBJ1-1; no clear D. CDR1 and CDR2 (germline): LNHDA, SQIVND (reference sequence). V was trimmed by 2 bases and J by 6 bases, leaving 7 bases between them. The CDR3 totals 12 residues. The CDR3 DNA sequence: TGTGCCAGTAGTATATCGGTAGCTGAAGCTTTCTTT. Its translation is CASSISVAEAFF.